The source of this T cell receptor (beta chain) is a study of blood T cell repertoires in COVID-19. On the study more broadly: Acute and convalescent COVID-19 specimens originated in the United States, Italy and Spain.

The germline V gene has CDR1 KGHSH and CDR2 LQKENI. V shed 0 bases and J shed 5 bases, with 16 bases lying between them. CDR3 length equals 16 residues. In the authors' methods: Reference gene primer amplification yielded estimated nucleated cell counts. The repertoire was sequenced with immunoSEQ multiplex PCR; TCRdb's copy has only in-frame clones and lacks some. V, J and clone size are taken as reported in that table, and D and trimming were inferred from the DNA itself. This sample yields about 89,000 clones, of which roughly 80% are seen a single time; around 49% belongs to the top ten. This clone was counted only a few times.

The gene calls are TRBV18 and TRBJ2-5; maybe TRBD1 (5 bases). The receptor comes from a human donor in a cohort sampled during active COVID-19. The sequenced sample consisted of peripheral blood. CDR3 sequence: CASSPPGQSHRETQYF. The CDR3 coding sequence is TGTGCCAGCTCACCACCGGGGCAGTCGCATAGGGAGACCCAGTACTTC.